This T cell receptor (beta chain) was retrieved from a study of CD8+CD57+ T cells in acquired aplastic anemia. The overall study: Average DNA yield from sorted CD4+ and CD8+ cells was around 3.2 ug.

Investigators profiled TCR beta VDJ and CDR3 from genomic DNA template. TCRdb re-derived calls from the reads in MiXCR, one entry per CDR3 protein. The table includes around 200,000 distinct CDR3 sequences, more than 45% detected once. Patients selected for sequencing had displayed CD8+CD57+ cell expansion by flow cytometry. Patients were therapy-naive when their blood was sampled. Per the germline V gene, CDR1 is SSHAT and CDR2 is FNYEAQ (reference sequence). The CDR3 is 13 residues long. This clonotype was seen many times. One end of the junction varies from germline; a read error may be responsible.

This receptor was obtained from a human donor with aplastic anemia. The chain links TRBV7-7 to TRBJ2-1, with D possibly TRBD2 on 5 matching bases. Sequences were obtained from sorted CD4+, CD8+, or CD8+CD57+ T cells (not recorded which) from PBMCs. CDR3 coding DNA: TGTGCTAGCAGCCCCGGGATCTACAATGAGCAGTTCTTC. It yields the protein CASSPGIYNEQFF.